This TCR beta chain was sequenced during a study of tumor-infiltrating lymphocytes in primary liver carcinoma. Study outcomes and limitations: The study found tumor-adjacent and tumor-blood pairs overlapped less than tumor region pairs.

The authors made TCR beta cDNA from around 500 ng total RNA with a constant-region primer. Each TCR beta library was derived from three nested multiplex PCR rounds that employed slightly modified ARM-PCR. The two initial PCR rounds, about 9 cycles each, used TRBV1-TRBV30 forward and C-beta reverse primers. TCRdb re-called the multiplex PCR reads with MiXCR, one entry per CDR3 protein. Among approximately 100,000 distinct CDR3 sequences, 65% to 75% were seen once, and the ten largest hold roughly 12%. This CDR3 has 16 residues. CDR1 is SGHAT, CDR2 FQNNGV, per germline. Joint extraction of RNA and DNA used 20-30 mg of bulk tissue that was unsorted. Surgeons treated the primary liver carcinoma of the patients by surgical resection. The study sampled five separate regions from each tumor. A note on this clonotype: Its target is unknown. The junction differs from germline at one of its ends, possibly a read error.

The receptor comes from a woman between 55 and 75 years old with primary liver carcinoma and hepatitis B virus infection. The sample was liver tumor tissue from sampling region 2. Subset denoted: tumor region T2, inferior pole. This chain joins TRBV11-2 and TRBJ2-1; 10 nucleotides match TRBD1. Here the CDR3 reads CASRALGTGAHNEHFF. Written as DNA, the CDR3 is TGCGCCAGCAGGGCTTTAGGGACAGGGGCCCACAATGAGCACTTCTTC.